What follows are 13 T cell receptor beta chains derived from one specimen sequenced in a study of blood T cell repertoires in COVID-19. TCRdb's table, derived via immunoSEQ multiplex PCR, lists solely in-frame clones and lacks some. The sample shows roughly 160,000 clones, approximately 80% of them seen only once. Specimen: PBMCs or T cells enriched from blood (not recorded which). These TCRs come from a man aged 50 or older who had recovered from COVID-19.

The V call is TRBV7-9, the J call TRBJ1-3; D unresolved. V was cut by 4 bases and J by 4 bases, with 5 bases left in between. This CDR3 region has 12 residues. In germline, CDR1 is SEHNR, CDR2 FQNEAQ (reference sequence). The DNA for the CDR3 is TGTGCCAGCAGCTCGACAGGAAACACCATATATTTT. Translation: CASSSTGNTIYF.

The chain employs TRBV5-6 and TRBJ1-6, with TRBD1 identical over 10 bases. The junction had 8 bases not matched to a gene; V was cut back by 4 bases and J by 7 bases. CDR1 SGHDT and CDR2 YYEEEE come from the germline V gene. CDR3 length equals 16 residues. In nucleotides, the CDR3 is TGTGCCAGCAGCATCACAGACAGGGGGCTAAATTCACCCCTCCACTTT. It specifies CASSITDRGLNSPLHF. The full variable domain, completed using reference TRBV5-6 and TRBJ1-6, is DAGVTQSPTHLIKTRGQQVTLRCSPKSGHDTVSWYQQALGQGPQFIFQYYEEEERQRGNFPDRFSGHQFPNYSSELNVNALLLGDSALYLCASSITDRGLNSPLHFGNGTRLTVT.

The V call is TRBV23-1, the J call TRBJ2-7; perhaps TRBD1 as D (5 bases). TRBV23-1 is an open reading frame whose function is uncertain. The CDR3 spans 15 residues. V gave up 7 bases and J gave up 3 bases, with 19 bases separating them. CDR3 loop: CASKISGHLHYEQYF. The CDR3 DNA is TGCGCCAGCAAAATCTCCGGACACCTTCACTACGAGCAGTACTTC.

About this clone: The same CDR3 arises from other DNA sequences in this sample as well. The rearrangement joins TRBV28 to TRBJ1-2; the D gene is possibly TRBD1 (5 bases). Germline loops: CDR1 MDHEN, CDR2 SYDVKM. The CDR3 length is 14 residues. V lost 2 bases and J 2 bases, leaving 9 bases between the germline ends. Written as DNA, the CDR3 is TGTGCCAGCAGTTTAGGAGGGGCGAACTATGGCTACACCTTC. This translates into CASSLGGANYGYTF.

The chain uses TRBV20-1 and TRBJ2-7; unclear D gene. The CDR3 totals 11 residues. The V end was cut by 4 bases, the J end by 4 bases, with 8 bases between. Germline V gene lookup returns CDR1 DFQATT and CDR2 SNEGSKA (reference sequence). This CDR3 is CSATTLYEQYF. The CDR3 region has the DNA TGCAGTGCTACCACTCTTTACGAGCAGTACTTC.

The genes are TRBV7-6 and TRBJ1-1, with 9 bases lining up with TRBD1. Per germline, CDR1 SGHVS and CDR2 FNYEAQ. Unmatched junction bases numbered 11, after V lost 7 bases and J lost 5 bases. The CDR3 covers 15 residues. The CDR3, as DNA: TGTGCCAGCACCCAGAGTGGGACAGGGTGGACTGAAGCTTTCTTT. It is translated as CASTQSGTGWTEAFF. The full variable domain, with the rest looked up from reference TRBV7-6 and TRBJ1-1, is GAGVSQSPRYKVTKRGQDVALRCDPISGHVSLYWYRQALGQGPEFLTYFNYEAQQDKSGLPNDRFSAERPEGSISTLTIQRTEQRDSAMYRCASTQSGTGWTEAFFGQGTRLTVV.

Only one count was recorded for this clone. This sequence joins TRBV20-1 and TRBJ2-5; D is ambiguous. Germline assignment: CDR1 DFQATT and CDR2 SNEGSKA (reference sequence). V lost 7 bases and J lost 4, with 7 bases in between. The CDR3 consists of 10 residues. Here the CDR3 DNA reads TGCAGTGTGAGAATAGAGACCCAGTACTTC. It is translated as CSVRIETQYF.

This sequence joins TRBV3-1 (or the pseudogene TRBV3-2) and TRBJ2-1; TRBD2 agrees at 9 bases. V lost 4 bases, J lost 8 bases, and 9 bases stayed unmatched. Germline assignment: CDR1 LGHDT and CDR2 YNNKEL (reference sequence). The length of the CDR3 is 15 residues. CDR3 in DNA: TGTGCCAGCAGCCCAATCTTTAGCGGGAGCTATGAGCAGTTCTTC. It codes for CASSPIFSGSYEQFF.

The chain employs TRBV7-9 and TRBJ1-1; 9 nucleotides agree with TRBD1. Germline trimming cut 6 bases from V and 6 bases from J; bases unmatched to any gene: 8. The CDR3 has 14 residues. The V gene's germline CDR1 is SEHNR and CDR2 FQNEAQ (reference sequence). The CDR3 DNA reads as TGTGCCAGCAGGCCCGGGACAGGGTCCTCTGAAGCTTTCTTT. Encoded protein: CASRPGTGSSEAFF. Full variable domain (outside the CDR3, taken from reference TRBV7-9 and TRBJ1-1): DTGVSQNPRHKITKRGQNVTFRCDPISEHNRLYWYRQTLGQGPEFLTYFQNEAQLEKSRLLSDRFSAERPKGSFSTLEIQRTEQGDSAMYLCASRPGTGSSEAFFGQGTRLTVV.

The table lists this clone with a count of one. The chain links TRBV24-1 to TRBJ1-2; unclear D gene. The CDR3 sequence is 15 residues long. V was trimmed by 3 bases and J by 2 bases, leaving 12 bases between them. Germline assignment: CDR1 KGHDR and CDR2 SFDVKD. The DNA for the CDR3 is TGTGCCACCAGTGATAGTAGCACAACAAACTATGGCTACACCTTC. It codes for CATSDSSTTNYGYTF.

The CDR3 nucleotides are TGTGCCAGCAGCTTGTTCGCAGGGGGAAAGGAGACCCAGTACTTC. This codes for CASSLFAGGKETQYF. The genes are TRBV7-9 and TRBJ2-5; 7 bases are a match to TRBD1. Per germline, CDR1 SEHNR and CDR2 FQNEAQ (reference sequence). V lost 3 bases, J lost 5 bases, and 9 bases stayed unmatched. The CDR3 consists of 15 residues.

The chain uses TRBV15 and TRBJ2-1; D might be TRBD1 (7 bases). The V and J ends lost 5 bases and 3 bases respectively, with 11 bases between them. Germline V gene sequence: CDR1 LNHNV, CDR2 YYDKDF (reference sequence). The CDR3 has 14 amino acids. As DNA, the CDR3 is TGTGCCACCAGCGGGAGGACAGGCTACAATGAGCAGTTCTTC. This codes for CATSGRTGYNEQFF.

This rearrangement joins TRBV5-1 to TRBJ1-2; 7 nucleotides line up with TRBD1. Trimming at V came to 4 bases and at J to 0 bases, leaving 6 bases not matched to a gene. CDR1 and CDR2 (germline): SGHRS, YFSETQ. CDR3 length: 15 residues. The CDR3 DNA reads as TGCGCCAGCAGCCTCACAGGGGATTCTAACTATGGCTACACCTTC. Translating it yields CASSLTGDSNYGYTF.